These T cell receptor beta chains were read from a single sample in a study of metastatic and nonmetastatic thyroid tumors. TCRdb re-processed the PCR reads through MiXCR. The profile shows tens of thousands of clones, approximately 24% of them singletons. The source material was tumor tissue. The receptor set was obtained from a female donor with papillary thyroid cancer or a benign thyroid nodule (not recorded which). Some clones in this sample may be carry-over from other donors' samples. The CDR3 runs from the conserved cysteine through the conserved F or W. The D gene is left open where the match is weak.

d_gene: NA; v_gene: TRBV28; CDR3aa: CASSFRVLSGRETQYF
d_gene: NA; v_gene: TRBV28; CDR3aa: CASIAQNYGYTF
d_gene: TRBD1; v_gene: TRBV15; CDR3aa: CATSLGEGQGGHGYTF
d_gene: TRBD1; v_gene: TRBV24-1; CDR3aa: CATSGQISGTGQETQYF
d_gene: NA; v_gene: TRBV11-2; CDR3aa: CASSQGSVFEQYF
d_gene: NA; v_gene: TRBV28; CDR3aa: CASASAWGLQVRTQYF
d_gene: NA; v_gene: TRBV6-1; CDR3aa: CASSFSTSSSYEQYF
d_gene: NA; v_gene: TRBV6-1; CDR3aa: CASRKGVPNTGELFF
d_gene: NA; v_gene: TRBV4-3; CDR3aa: CASSQDREFYTF
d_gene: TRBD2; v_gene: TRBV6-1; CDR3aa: CASSVLAGDEQYF
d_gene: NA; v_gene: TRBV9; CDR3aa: CASSVSRSSYEQYF
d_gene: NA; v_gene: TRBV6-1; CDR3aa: CASRKSAGYTF
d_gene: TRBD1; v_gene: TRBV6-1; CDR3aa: CASSPGTGWNTEAFF
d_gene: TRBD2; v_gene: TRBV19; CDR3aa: CASRRFRGEIAGELFF
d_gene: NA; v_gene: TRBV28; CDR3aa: CASSPFFWGRGDSEQFF
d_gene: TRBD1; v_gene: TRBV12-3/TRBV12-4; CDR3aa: CASSLGQDRVRF
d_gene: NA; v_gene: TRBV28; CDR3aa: CASIPGRGGRYTEAFF
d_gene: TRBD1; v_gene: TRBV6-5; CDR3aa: CASSYRRTGTYGYTF
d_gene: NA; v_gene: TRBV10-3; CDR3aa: CAISESSFGEQYF
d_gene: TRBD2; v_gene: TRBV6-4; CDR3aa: CASSGTSGSKDTQYF
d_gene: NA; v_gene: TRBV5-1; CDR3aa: CASSLGYGRSGANVLTF
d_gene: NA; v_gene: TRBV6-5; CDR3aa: CASSYSRLRNYGYTF
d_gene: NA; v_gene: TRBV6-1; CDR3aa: CASRSTGTGSIQPQHF
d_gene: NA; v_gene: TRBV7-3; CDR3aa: CASSLTPTDTQYF
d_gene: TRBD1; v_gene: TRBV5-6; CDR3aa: CSSSLATGDGYTF
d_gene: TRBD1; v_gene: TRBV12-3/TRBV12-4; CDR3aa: CASIRGTGAYEQYF
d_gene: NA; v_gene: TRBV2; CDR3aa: CASSDLRLHENQPQHF
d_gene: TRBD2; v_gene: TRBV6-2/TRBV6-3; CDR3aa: CASSYPSSGRASGDTQYF
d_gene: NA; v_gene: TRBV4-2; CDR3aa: CASSQVGGAFF
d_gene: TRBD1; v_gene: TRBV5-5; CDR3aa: CASKPGQSPYEQYF
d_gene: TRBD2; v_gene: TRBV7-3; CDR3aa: CASSLNSGTAGNEQFF
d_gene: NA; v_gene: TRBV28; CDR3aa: CASRPTGGRQPQHF
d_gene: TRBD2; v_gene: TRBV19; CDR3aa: CASKVTSGSGNEQFF
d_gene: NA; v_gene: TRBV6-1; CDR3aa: CVSQESSGNTIYF
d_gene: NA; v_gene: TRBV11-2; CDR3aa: CASSLDLISTEAFF
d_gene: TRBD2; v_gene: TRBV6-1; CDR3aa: CASMVLAGVHNGQFF
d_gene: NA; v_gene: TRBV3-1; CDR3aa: CASRIRGTGELFF
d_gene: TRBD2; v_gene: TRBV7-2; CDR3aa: CASSIGLAGGEQFF
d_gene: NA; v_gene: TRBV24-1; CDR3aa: CATPFAGCEQYF
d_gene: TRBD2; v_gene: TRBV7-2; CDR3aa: CASSLSGGYEQYF
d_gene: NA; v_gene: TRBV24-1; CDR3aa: CATSRDSSYNEQFF
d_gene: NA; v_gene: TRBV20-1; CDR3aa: CSASAPQGNTEAFF
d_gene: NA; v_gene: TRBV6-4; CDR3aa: CASSEEGRTGELFF
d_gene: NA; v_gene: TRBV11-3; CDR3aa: CASSRQPNTEAFF
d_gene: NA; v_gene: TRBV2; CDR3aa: CASTAPLANHEQYF
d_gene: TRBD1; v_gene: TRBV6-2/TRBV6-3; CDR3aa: CASIRDRVSLSGANVLTF
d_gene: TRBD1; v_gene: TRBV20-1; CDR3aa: CSAADRVHGYTF
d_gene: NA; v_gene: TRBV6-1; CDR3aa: CASSPGPNYGYTF